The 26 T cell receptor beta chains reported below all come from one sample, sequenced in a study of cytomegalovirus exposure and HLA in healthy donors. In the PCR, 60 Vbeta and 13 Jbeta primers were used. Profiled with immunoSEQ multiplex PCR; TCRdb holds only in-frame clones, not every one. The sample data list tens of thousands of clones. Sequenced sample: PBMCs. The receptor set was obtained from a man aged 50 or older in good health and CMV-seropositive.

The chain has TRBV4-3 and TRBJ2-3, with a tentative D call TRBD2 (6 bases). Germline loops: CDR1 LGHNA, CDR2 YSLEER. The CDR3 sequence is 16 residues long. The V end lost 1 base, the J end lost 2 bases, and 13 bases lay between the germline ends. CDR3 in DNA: TGCGCCAGCAGCCAAGGAGGCGGGGTGAACACAGATACGCAGTATTTT. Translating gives CASSQGGGVNTDTQYF.

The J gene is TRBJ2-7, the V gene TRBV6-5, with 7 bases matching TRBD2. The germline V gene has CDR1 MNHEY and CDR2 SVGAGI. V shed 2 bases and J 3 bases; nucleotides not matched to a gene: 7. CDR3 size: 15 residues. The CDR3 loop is CASSYGKAGSYEQYF. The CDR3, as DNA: TGTGCCAGCAGTTACGGGAAAGCGGGAAGCTACGAGCAGTACTTC.

The CDR3 DNA follows: TGTGCCAGCAGTGAGATTGGGGCAAGCAATCAGCCCCAGCATTTT. Its translation: CASSEIGASNQPQHF. The rearrangement joins TRBV2 to TRBJ1-5, with D maybe TRBD1 (5 bases). The ends were cut back, 3 bases at V and 1 base at J, with 10 bases in the middle. Germline V gene data show CDR1 as SNHLY and CDR2 as FYNNEI. This CDR3 contains 15 residues. The whole variable domain, remainder taken from reference TRBV2 and TRBJ1-5, is EPEVTQTPSHQVTQMGQEVILRCVPISNHLYFYWYRQILGQKVEFLVSFYNNEISEKSEIFDDQFSVERPDGSNFTLKIRSTKLEDSAMYFCASSEIGASNQPQHFGDGTRLSIL.

Here the CDR3 reads CASSGLAGPRDEQFF. Here the CDR3 DNA reads TGTGCCAGCAGTGGGTTAGCGGGACCAAGGGATGAGCAGTTCTTC. The chain employs TRBV25-1 and TRBJ2-1, with 8 bases matching TRBD2. V lost 4 bases, J lost 8 bases, and 10 bases stayed unmatched. This CDR3 has 15 residues. CDR1 and CDR2 from the germline V gene are MGHDK and SYGVNS.

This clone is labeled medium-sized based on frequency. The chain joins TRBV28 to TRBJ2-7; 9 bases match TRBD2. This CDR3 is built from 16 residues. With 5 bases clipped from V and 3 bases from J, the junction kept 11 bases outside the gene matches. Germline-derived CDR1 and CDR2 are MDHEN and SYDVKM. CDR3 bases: TGTGCCAGCAGTCCACTGTCCGGGACTAGCTTCTACGAGCAGTACGTC. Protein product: CASSPLSGTSFYEQYV.

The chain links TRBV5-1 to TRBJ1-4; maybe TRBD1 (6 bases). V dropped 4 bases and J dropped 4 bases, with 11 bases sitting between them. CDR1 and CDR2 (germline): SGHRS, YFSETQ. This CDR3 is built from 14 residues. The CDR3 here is CASSLGQINEKLFF. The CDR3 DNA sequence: TGCGCCAGCAGCCTCGGACAGATTAATGAAAAACTGTTTTTT.

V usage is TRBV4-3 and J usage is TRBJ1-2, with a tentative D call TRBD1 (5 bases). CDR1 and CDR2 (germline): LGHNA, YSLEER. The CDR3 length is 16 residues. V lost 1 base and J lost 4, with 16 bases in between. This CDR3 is CASSQGAGVTSYGYTF. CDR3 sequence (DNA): TGCGCCAGCAGCCAAGGCGCGGGGGTTACTAGCTATGGCTACACCTTC.

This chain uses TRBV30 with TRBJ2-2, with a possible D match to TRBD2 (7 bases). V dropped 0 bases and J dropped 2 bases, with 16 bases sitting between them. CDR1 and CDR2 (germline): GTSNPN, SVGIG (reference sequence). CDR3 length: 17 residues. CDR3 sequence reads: CAWSVGGGTPNTGELFF. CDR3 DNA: TGTGCCTGGAGTGTAGGGGGGGGGACACCAAACACCGGGGAGCTGTTTTTT.

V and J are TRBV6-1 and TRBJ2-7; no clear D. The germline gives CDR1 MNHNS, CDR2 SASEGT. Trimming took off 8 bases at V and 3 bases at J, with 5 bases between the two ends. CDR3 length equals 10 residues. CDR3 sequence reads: CASLNYEQYF. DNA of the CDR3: TGTGCCAGCTTAAACTACGAGCAGTACTTC.

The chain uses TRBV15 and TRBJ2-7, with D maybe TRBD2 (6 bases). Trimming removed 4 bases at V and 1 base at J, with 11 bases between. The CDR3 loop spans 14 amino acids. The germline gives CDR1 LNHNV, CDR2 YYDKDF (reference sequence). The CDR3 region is CATSNRDSSYEQYF. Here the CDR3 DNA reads TGTGCCACCAGCAACCGGGACTCATCCTACGAGCAGTACTTC.

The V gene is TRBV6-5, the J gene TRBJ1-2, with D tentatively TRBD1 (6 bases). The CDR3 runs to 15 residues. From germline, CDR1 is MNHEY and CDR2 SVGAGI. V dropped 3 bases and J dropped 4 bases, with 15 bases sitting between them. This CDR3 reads CASSYPTGGFYGYTF. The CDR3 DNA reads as TGTGCCAGCAGTTATCCGACAGGCGGCTTCTATGGCTACACCTTC.

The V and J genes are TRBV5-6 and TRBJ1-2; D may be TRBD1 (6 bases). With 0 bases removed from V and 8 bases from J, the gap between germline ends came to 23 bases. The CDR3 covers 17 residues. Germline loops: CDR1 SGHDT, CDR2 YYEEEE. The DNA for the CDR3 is TGTGCCAGCAGCTTGGAGGGGGACGGCTATCTTCTCGGAGGCTACACCTTC. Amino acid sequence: CASSLEGDGYLLGGYTF. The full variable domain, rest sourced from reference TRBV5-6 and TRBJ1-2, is DAGVTQSPTHLIKTRGQQVTLRCSPKSGHDTVSWYQQALGQGPQFIFQYYEEEERQRGNFPDRFSGHQFPNYSSELNVNALLLGDSALYLCASSLEGDGYLLGGYTFGSGTRLTVV.

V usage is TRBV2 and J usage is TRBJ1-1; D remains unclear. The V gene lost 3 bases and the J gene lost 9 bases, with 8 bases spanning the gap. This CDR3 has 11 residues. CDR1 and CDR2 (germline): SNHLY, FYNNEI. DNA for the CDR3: TGTGCCAGCAGTGACCATTCTAAAGCTTTCTTT. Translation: CASSDHSKAFF.

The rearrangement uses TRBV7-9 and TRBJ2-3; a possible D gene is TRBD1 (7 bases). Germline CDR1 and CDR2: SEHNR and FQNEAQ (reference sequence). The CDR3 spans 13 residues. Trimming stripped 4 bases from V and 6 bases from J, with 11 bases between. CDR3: CASSSPGGDTQYF. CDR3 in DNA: TGTGCCAGCAGCTCACCAGGGGGGGATACGCAGTATTTT. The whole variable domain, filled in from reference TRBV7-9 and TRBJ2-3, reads DTGVSQNPRHKITKRGQNVTFRCDPISEHNRLYWYRQTLGQGPEFLTYFQNEAQLEKSRLLSDRFSAERPKGSFSTLEIQRTEQGDSAMYLCASSSPGGDTQYFGPGTRLTVL.

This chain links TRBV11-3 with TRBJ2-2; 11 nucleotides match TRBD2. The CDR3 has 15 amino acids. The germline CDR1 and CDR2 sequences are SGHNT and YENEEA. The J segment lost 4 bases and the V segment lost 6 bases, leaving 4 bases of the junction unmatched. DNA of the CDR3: TGTGCCAGCAGTTCACTAGCGGGGGTCACCGGGGAGCTGTTTTTT. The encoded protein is CASSSLAGVTGELFF. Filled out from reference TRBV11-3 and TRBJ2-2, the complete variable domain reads EAGVVQSPRYKIIEKKQPVAFWCNPISGHNTLYWYLQNLGQGPELLIRYENEEAVDDSQLPKDRFSAERLKGVDSTLKIQPAELGDSAVYLCASSSLAGVTGELFFGEGSRLTVL.

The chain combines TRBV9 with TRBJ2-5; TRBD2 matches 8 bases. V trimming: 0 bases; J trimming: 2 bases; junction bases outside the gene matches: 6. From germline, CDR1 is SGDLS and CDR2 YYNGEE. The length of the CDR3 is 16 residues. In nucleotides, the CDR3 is TGTGCCAGCAGCGTAGTTGTAGCGGGGAAACAAGAGACCCAGTACTTC. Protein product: CASSVVVAGKQETQYF.

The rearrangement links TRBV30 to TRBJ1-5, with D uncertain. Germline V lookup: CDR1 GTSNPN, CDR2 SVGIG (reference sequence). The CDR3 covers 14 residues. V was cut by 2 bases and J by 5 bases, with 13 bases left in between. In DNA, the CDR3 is TGTGCCTGGAGTTCGTTACAGAGTGATCAGCCCCAGCATTTT. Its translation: CAWSSLQSDQPQHF.

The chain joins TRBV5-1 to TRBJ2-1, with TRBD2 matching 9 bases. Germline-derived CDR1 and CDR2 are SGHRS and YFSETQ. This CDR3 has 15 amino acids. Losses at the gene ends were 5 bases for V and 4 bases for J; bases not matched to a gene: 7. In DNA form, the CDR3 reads TGCGCCAGCAGACCTAGCGGGATTCAGTACAATGAGCAGTTCTTC. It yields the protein CASRPSGIQYNEQFF.

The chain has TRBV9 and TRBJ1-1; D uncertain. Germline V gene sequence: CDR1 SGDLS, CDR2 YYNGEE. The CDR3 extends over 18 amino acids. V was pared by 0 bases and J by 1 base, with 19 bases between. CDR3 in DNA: TGTGCCAGCAGCGTAGAGGTGGGTGTGGTGGGAGCGAACACTGAAGCTTTCTTT. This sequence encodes CASSVEVGVVGANTEAFF.

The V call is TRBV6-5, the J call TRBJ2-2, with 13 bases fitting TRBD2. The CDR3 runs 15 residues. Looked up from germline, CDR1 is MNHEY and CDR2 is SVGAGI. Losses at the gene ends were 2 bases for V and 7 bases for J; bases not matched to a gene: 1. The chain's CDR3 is CASSYGLAGDGELFF. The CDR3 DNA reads TGTGCCAGCAGTTACGGACTAGCGGGAGACGGGGAGCTGTTTTTT.

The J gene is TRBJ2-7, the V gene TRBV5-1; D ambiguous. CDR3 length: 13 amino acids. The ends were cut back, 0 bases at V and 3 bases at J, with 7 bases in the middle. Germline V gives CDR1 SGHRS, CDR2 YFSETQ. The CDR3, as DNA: TGCGCCAGCAGCTTGGGAGGTTTCTACGAGCAGTACTTC. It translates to CASSLGGFYEQYF.

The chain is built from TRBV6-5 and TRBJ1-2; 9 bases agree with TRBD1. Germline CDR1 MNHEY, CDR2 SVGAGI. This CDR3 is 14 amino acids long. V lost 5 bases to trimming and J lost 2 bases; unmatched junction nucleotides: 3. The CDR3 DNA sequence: TGTGCCAGCAGTCCGGGACAGGGAAACTATGGCTACACCTTC. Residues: CASSPGQGNYGYTF.

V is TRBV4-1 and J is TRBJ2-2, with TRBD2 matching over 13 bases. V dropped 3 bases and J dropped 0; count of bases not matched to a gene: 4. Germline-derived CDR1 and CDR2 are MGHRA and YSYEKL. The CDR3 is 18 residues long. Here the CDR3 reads CASSQGLAGTTNTGELFF. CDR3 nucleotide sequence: TGCGCCAGCAGCCAGGGACTAGCGGGAACTACGAACACCGGGGAGCTGTTTTTT.

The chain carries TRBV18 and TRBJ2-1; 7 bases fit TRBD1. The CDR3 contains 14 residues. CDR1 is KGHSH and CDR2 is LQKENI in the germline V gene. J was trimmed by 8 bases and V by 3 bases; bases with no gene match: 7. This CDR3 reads CASSPYRGRDEQFF. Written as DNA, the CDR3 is TGTGCCAGCTCACCCTACAGGGGTAGGGATGAGCAGTTCTTC.

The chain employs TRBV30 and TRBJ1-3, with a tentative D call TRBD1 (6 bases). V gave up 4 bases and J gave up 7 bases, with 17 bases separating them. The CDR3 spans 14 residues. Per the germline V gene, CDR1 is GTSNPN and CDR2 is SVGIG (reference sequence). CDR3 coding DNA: TGTGCCTGGACCTCCGGGCAGGGGAGCAACACCATATATTTT. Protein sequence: CAWTSGQGSNTIYF.

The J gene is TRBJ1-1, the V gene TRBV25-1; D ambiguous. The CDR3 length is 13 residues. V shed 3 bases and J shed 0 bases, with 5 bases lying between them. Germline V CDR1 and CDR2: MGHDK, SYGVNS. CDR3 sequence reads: CASSDSMNTEAFF. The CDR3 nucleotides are TGTGCCAGCAGTGACAGTATGAACACTGAAGCTTTCTTT.